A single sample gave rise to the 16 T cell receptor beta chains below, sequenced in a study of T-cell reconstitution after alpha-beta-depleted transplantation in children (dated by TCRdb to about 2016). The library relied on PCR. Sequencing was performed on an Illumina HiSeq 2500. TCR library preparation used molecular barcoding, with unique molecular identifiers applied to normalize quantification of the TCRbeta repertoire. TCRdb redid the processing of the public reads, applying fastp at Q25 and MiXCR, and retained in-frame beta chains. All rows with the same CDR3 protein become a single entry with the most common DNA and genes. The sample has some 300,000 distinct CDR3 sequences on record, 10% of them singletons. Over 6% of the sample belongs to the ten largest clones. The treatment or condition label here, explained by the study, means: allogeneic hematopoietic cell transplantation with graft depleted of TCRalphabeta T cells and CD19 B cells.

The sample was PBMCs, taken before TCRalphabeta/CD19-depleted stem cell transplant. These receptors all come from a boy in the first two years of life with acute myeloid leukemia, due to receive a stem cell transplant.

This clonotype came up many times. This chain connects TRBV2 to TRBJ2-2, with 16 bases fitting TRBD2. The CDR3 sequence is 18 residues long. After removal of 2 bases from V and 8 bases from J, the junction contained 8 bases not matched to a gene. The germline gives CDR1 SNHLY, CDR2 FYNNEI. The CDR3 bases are TGTGCCAGCAGTGAAATGGGACTAGCGGGAGGGCCTATTGGGGAGCTGTTTTTT. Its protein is CASSEMGLAGGPIGELFF.

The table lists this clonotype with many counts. DNA of the CDR3: TGTGCCAGCAGCTTGCAGGGAGGGACTAGCGGGGGCTCTAATGAGCAGTTCTTC. It codes for CASSLQGGTSGGSNEQFF. The chain couples TRBV7-8 to TRBJ2-1, with 14 nucleotides matching TRBD2. Germline values: CDR1 SGHVS, CDR2 FQNEAQ. Losses at the gene ends were 3 bases for V and 7 bases for J; bases not matched to a gene: 11. The CDR3 has 18 amino acids.

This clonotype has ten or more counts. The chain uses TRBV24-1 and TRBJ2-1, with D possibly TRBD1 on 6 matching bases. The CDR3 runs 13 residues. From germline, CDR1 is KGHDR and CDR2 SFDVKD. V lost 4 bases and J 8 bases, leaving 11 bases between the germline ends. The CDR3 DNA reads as TGTGCCACCAGTGAACCACAGGGATATGAGCAGTTCTTC. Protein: CATSEPQGYEQFF.

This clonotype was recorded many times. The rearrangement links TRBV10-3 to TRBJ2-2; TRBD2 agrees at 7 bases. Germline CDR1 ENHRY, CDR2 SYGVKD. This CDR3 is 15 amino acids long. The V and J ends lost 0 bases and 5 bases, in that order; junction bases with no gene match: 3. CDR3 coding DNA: TGTGCCATCAGTGAGTCGGGAGGGGTGACCGGGGAGCTGTTTTTT. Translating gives CAISESGGVTGELFF.

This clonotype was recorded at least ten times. CDR3 in amino acids: CASSLALRQSSYNSPLHF. Here the CDR3 DNA reads TGTGCCAGCAGCTTAGCGCTGCGACAGAGCTCCTATAATTCACCCCTCCACTTT. V gene TRBV7-2 combines with J gene TRBJ1-6, with TRBD1 as a possible D gene (5 bases). This CDR3 is built from 18 residues. The germline gives CDR1 SGHTA, CDR2 FQGNSA. Trimming took 0 bases from V and 0 from J, leaving 12 bases between them.

CDR3 sequence (DNA): TGCAGTGCTAGCTGGCAGGACTACGAGCAGTACTTC. Encoded protein: CSASWQDYEQYF. The chain employs TRBV20-1 and TRBJ2-7; D uncertain. Germline V lookup: CDR1 DFQATT, CDR2 SNEGSKA (reference sequence). CDR3 length: 12 amino acids. Trimming pared 3 bases from V and 3 bases from J, leaving 9 bases between.

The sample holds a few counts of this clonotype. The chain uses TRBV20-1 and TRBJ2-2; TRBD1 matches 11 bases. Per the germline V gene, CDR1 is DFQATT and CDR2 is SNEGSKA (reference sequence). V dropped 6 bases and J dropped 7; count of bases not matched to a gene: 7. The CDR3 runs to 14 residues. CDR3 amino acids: CSATGTGGVGELFF. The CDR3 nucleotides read TGCAGTGCCACAGGGACAGGGGGTGTCGGGGAGCTGTTTTTT.

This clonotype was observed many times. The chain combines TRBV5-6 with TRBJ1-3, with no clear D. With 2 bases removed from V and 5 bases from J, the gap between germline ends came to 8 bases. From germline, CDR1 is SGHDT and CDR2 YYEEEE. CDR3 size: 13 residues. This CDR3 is CASSFGLRNTIYF. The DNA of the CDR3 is TGTGCCAGCAGCTTCGGTTTACGAAACACCATATATTTT.

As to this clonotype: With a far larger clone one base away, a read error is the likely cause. DNA of the CDR3: TGTGCCAGCTCACCAGGGCAGAACGATGGCTACACCTTC. Amino acids: CASSPGQNDGYTF. This rearrangement joins TRBV18 to TRBJ1-2; D ambiguous. This CDR3 has 13 residues. V lost 2 bases, J lost 6 bases, and 10 bases lay in between. Germline V lookup: CDR1 KGHSH, CDR2 LQKENI.

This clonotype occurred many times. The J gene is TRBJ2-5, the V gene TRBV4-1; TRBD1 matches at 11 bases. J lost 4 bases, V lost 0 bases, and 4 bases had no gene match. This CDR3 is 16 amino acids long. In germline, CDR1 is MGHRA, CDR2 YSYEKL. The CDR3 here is CASSQDGTGGRETQYF. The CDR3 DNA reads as TGCGCCAGCAGCCAAGATGGGACAGGGGGAAGAGAGACCCAGTACTTC.

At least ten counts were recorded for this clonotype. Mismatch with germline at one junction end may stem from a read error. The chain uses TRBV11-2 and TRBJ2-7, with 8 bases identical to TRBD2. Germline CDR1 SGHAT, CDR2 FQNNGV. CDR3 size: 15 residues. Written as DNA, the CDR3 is TGTGCCAGCAACTTAAACGGACTAGCCCACTACGAGCAGTACTTC. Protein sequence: CASNLNGLAHYEQYF. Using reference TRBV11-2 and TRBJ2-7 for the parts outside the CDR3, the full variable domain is EAGVAQSPRYKIIEKRQSVAFWCNPISGHATLYWYQQILGQGPKLLIQFQNNGVVDDSQLPKDRFSAERLKGVDSTLKIQPAKLEDSAVYLCASNLNGLAHYEQYFGPGTRLTVT.

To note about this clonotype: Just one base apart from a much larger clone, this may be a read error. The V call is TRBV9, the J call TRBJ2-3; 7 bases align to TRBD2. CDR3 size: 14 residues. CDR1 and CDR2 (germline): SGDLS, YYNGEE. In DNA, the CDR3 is TGTGCCAGCAGGGGGGACTACGACCCAGATGCGCAGTATTTT. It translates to CASRGDYDPDAQYF.

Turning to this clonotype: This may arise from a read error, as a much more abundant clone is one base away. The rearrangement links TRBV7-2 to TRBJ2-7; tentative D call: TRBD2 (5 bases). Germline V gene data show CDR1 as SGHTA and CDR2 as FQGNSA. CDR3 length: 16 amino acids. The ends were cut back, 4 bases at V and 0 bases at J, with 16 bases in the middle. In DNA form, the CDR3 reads TGTGCCAGCAGCTCTAATAGCGATTTGACCTCCTACGAGCAGTACTTC. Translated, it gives CASSSNSDLTSYEQYF.

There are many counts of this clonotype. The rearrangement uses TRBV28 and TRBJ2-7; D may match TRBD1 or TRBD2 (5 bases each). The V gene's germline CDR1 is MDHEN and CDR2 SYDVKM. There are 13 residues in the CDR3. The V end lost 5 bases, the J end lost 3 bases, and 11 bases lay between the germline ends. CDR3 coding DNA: TGTGCCAGCAGTCAGGGACCGCTCTACGAGCAGTACTTC. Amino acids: CASSQGPLYEQYF.

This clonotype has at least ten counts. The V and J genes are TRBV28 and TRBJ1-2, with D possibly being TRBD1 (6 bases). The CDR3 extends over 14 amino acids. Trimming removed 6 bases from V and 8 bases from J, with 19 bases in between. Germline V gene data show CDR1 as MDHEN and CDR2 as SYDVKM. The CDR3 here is CASSLLQGDRGYTF. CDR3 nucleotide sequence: TGTGCCAGCAGCCTTTTACAGGGAGACAGGGGCTACACCTTC.

Here the CDR3 reads CASSLLLLAEKETQYF. CDR3 DNA: TGTGCCAGCAGCTTGCTTCTGCTAGCCGAGAAAGAGACCCAGTACTTC. This chain links TRBV5-5 with TRBJ2-5; perhaps TRBD2 as D (5 bases). V gave up 1 base and J gave up 3 bases, with 16 bases separating them. Germline V gene sequence: CDR1 SGHKS, CDR2 YYEKEE (reference sequence). This CDR3 comprises 16 residues. The whole variable domain, filled in from reference TRBV5-5 and TRBJ2-5, reads DAGVTQSPTHLIKTRGQQVTLRCSPISGHKSVSWYQQVLGQGPQFIFQYYEKEERGRGNFPDRFSARQFPNYSSELNVNALLLGDSALYLCASSLLLLAEKETQYFGPGTRLLVL.